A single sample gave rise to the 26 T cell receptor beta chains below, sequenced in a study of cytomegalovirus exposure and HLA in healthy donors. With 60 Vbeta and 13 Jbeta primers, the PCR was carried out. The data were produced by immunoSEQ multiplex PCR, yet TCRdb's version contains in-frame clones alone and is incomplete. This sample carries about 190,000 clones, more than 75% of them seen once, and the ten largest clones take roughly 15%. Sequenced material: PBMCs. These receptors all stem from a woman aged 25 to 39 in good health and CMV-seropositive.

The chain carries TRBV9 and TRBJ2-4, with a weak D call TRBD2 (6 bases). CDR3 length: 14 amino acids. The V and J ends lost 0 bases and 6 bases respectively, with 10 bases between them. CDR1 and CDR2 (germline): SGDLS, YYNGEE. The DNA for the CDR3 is TGTGCCAGCAGCGTAGCTGGGGGGTCAAACATTCAGTACTTC. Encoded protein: CASSVAGGSNIQYF.

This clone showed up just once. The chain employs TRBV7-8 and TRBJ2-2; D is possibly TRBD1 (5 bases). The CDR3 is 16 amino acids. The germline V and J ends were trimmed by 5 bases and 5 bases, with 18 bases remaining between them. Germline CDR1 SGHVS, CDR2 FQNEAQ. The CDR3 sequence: CASSKAGWSETGELFF. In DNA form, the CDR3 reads TGTGCCAGCAGCAAGGCAGGGTGGTCTGAGACCGGGGAGCTGTTTTTT.

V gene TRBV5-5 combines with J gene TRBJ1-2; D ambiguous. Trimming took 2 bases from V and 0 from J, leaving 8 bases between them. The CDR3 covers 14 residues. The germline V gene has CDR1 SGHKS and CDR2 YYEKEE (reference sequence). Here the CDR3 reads CASSFEGSNYGYTF. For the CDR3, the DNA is TGTGCCAGCAGCTTTGAGGGATCTAACTATGGCTACACCTTC.

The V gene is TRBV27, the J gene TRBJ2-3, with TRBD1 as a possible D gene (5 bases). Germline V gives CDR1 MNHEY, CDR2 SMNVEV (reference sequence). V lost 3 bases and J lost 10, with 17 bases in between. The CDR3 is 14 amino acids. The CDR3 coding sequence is TGTGCCAGCAGTTTTGGGGTAAGGGGCTATGCGCAGTATTTT. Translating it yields CASSFGVRGYAQYF.

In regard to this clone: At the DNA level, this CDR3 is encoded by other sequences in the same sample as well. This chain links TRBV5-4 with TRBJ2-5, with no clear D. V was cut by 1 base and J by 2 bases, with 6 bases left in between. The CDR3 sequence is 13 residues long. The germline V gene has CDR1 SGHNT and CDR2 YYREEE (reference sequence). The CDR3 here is CASSLNSQETQYF. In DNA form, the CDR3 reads TGTGCCAGCAGCTTGAATAGTCAAGAGACCCAGTACTTC.

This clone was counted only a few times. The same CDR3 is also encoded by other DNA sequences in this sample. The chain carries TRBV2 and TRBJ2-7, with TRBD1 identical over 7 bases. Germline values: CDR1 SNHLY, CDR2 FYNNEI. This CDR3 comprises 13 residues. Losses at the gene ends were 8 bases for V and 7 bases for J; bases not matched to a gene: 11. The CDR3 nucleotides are TGTGCCAGCTCTGACAGGGCCTTGGGGGAGCAGTACTTC. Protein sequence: CASSDRALGEQYF.

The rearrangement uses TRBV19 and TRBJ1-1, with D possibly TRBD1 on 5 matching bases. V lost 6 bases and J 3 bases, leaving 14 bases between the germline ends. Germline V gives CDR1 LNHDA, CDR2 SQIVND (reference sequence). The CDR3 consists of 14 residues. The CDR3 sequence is CASSAGDRHTEAFF. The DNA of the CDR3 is TGTGCCAGTAGCGCGGGGGATCGCCACACTGAAGCTTTCTTT.

The CDR3 DNA sequence: TGTGCCAGTAGCGACAAGGATTGGTATAGATCCTACGAGCAGTACTTC. It yields the protein CASSDKDWYRSYEQYF. The gene calls are TRBV19 and TRBJ2-7, with D uncertain. V was pared by 6 bases and J by 1 base, with 19 bases between. This CDR3 is built from 16 residues. Germline lookup yields CDR1 LNHDA and CDR2 SQIVND (reference sequence).

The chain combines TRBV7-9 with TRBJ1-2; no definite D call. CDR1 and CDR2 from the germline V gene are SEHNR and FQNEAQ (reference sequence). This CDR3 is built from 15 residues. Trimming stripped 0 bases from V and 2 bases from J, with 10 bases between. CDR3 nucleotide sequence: TGTGCCAGCAGCTTAGCGCGGGCTGACAACTATGGCTACACCTTC. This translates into CASSLARADNYGYTF.

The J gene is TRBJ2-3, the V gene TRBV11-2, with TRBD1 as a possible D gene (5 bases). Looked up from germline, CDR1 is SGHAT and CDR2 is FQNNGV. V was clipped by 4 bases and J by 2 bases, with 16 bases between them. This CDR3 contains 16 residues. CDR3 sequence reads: CASSSDPGNPTDTQYF. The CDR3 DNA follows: TGTGCCAGCAGCTCCGATCCAGGGAACCCCACAGATACGCAGTATTTT.

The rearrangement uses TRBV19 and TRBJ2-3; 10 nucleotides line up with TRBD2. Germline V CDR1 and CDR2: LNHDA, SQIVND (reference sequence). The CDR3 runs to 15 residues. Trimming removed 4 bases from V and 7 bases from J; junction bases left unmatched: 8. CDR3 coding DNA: TGTGCCAGTAGTAAGGATAGCGGGGGGATAAATACGCAGTATTTT. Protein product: CASSKDSGGINTQYF. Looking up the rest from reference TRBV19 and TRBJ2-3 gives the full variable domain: DGGITQSPKYLFRKEGQNVTLSCEQNLNHDAMYWYRQDPGQGLRLIYYSQIVNDFQKGDIAEGYSVSREKKESFPLTVTSAQKNPTAFYLCASSKDSGGINTQYFGPGTRLTVL.

The CDR3: CASSLTGGGTETQYF. The CDR3 DNA reads TGTGCCAGCAGCTTGACAGGGGGCGGAACAGAGACCCAGTACTTC. The chain recombines TRBV11-3 with TRBJ2-5; TRBD1 agrees at 10 bases. The V segment lost 3 bases and the J segment 4 bases; nucleotides outside the gene matches: 5. Germline CDR1 SGHNT, CDR2 YENEEA. CDR3 length: 15 residues.

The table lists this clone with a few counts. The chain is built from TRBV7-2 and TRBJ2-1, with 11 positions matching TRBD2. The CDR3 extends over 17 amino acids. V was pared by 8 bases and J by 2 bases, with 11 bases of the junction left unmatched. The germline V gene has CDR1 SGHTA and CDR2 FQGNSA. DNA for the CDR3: TGTGCCAGCGGAGTGACTAGCGGGAATCCGGCCTACAATGAGCAGTTCTTC. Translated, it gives CASGVTSGNPAYNEQFF.

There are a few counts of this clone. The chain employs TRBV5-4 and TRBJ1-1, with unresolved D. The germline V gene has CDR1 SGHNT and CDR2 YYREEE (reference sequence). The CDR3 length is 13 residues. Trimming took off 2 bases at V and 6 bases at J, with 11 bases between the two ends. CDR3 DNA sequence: TGTGCCAGCAGCTTTGGGAGAACTCCTGAAGCTTTCTTT. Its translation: CASSFGRTPEAFF. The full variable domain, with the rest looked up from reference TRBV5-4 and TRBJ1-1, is ETGVTQSPTHLIKTRGQQVTLRCSSQSGHNTVSWYQQALGQGPQFIFQYYREEENGRGNFPPRFSGLQFPNYSSELNVNALELDDSALYLCASSFGRTPEAFFGQGTRLTVV.

The CDR3 DNA follows: TGCGCCAGCAGCCCGATGGGACAGGGCTACGAGCAGTACTTC. Translating gives CASSPMGQGYEQYF. V and J are TRBV5-1 and TRBJ2-7; 9 nucleotides agree with TRBD1. This CDR3 is 14 amino acids long. J was trimmed by 3 bases and V by 4 bases; bases with no gene match: 5. The germline CDR1 and CDR2 sequences are SGHRS and YFSETQ.

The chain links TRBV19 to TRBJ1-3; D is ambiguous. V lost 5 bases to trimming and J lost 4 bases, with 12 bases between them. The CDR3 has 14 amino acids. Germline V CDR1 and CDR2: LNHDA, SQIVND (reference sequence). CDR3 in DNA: TGTGCCAGTAGTCGCCCGGGTCCCGGAAACACCATATATTTT. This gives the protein CASSRPGPGNTIYF.

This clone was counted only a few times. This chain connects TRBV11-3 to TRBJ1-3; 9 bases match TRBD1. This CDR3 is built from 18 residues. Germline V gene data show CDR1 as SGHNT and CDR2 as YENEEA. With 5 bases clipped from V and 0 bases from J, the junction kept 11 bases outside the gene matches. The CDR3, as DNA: TGTGCCAGCAGCCCAGGGACAGGGATCTCAGACTCTGGAAACACCATATATTTT. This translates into CASSPGTGISDSGNTIYF.

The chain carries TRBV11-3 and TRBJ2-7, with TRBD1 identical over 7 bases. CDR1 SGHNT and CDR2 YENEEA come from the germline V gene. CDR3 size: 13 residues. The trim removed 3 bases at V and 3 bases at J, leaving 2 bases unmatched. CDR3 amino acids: CASSLGQNYEQYF. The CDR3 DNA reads TGTGCCAGCAGCTTGGGACAGAACTACGAGCAGTACTTC.

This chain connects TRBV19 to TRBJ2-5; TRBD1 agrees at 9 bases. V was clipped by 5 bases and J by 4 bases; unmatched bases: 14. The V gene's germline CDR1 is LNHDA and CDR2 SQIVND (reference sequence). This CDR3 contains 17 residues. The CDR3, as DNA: TGTGCCAGTAGTCCCACCCTCCGGGACAGGGTAATAGAGACCCAGTACTTC. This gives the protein CASSPTLRDRVIETQYF.

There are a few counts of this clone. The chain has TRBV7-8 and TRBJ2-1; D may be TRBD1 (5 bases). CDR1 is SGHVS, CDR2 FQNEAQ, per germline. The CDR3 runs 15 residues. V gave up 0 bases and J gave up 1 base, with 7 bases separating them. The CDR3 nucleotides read TGTGCCAGCAGCTTAGCCCAGGGATCCTACAATGAGCAGTTCTTC. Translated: CASSLAQGSYNEQFF.

This CDR3 is CASSNRETLAYEQYF. CDR3 DNA: TGTGCCAGCAGCAACCGGGAGACACTAGCCTACGAGCAGTACTTC. The J gene is TRBJ2-7, the V gene TRBV21-1; the DNA was not compared with TRBD2, the D call given in the table. TRBV21-1 has pseudogene status. The CDR3 has 15 residues.

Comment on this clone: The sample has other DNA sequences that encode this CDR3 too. The CDR3 bases are TGTGCCAGCAGCGTAGGGACTAGCACCTACGAGCAGTACTTC. Its translation: CASSVGTSTYEQYF. The J gene is TRBJ2-7, the V gene TRBV9; TRBD2 agrees at 8 bases. The CDR3 totals 14 residues. Germline values: CDR1 SGDLS, CDR2 YYNGEE. V was clipped by 0 bases and J by 2 bases; unmatched bases: 1. Supplemented by reference TRBV9 and TRBJ2-7, the full variable domain reads DSGVTQTPKHLITATGQRVTLRCSPRSGDLSVYWYQQSLDQGLQFLIQYYNGEERAKGNILERFSAQQFPDLHSELNLSSLELGDSALYFCASSVGTSTYEQYFGPGTRLTVT.

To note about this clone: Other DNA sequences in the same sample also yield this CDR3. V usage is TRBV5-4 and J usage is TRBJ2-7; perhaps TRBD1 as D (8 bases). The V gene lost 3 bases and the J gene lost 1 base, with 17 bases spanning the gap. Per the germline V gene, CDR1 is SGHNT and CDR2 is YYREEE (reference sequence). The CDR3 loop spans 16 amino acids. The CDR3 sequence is CASSSGDRGGSYEQYF. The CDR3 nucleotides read TGTGCCAGCAGCTCGGGAGACAGGGGAGGGTCCTACGAGCAGTACTTC.

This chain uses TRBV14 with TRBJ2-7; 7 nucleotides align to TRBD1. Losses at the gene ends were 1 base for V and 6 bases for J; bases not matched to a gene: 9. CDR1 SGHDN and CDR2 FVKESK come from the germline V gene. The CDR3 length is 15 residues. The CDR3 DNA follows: TGTGCCAGCAGCCAAGTCCCTCAGGGGGTGCGCGAGCAGTACTTC. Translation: CASSQVPQGVREQYF.

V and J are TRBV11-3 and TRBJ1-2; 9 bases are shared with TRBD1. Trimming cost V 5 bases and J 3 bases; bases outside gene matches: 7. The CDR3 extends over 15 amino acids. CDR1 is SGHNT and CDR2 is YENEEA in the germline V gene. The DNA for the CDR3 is TGTGCCAGCAGCCCAGGGGGACAGGGATACTATGGCTACACCTTC. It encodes CASSPGGQGYYGYTF.

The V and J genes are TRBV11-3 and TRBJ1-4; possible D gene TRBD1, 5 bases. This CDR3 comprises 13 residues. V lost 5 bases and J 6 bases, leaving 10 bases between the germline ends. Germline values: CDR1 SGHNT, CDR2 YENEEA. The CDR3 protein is CASSPGPDEKLFF. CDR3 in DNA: TGTGCCAGCAGCCCAGGGCCAGATGAAAAACTGTTTTTT.